This T cell receptor beta chain derives from a study of control samples from healthy donors and cancer patients. The data were produced by immunoSEQ multiplex PCR, yet TCRdb's version contains in-frame clones alone and is incomplete. The sample has some 150,000 clones, over 90% seen once. This CDR3 region has 15 residues. The source is a woman aged 25 to 39 in good health. The sequenced material came from blood. This sequence joins TRBV21-1 and TRBJ2-1; the table's D call of TRBD1 was not tested on the DNA. TRBV21-1 is a pseudogene segment. The CDR3 DNA is TGTGCCAGCAGCTGGGGGTCGACAGGGAGGAATGAGCAGTTCTTC. Amino acid sequence: CASSWGSTGRNEQFF.